This TCR beta chain was captured in a study of a mutant IDH1 vaccine in newly diagnosed glioma. Study-wide background: Treated patients, approximately 62% male and roughly 40% female, averaged approximately 40 years of age. Earlier care involved radiotherapy, temozolomide, or both, and the majority received both.

Study-level points and caveats: It was about 95% of patients that developed vaccine-induced immune responses.

The CDR3 loop spans 13 amino acids. Per the germline V gene, CDR1 is MNHNY and CDR2 is SVGAGI (reference sequence). V lost 7 bases and J lost 7; bases outside the gene matches: 9. Time point reported: baseline, week 1 (first vaccination visit). Treatment defined: pre-vaccination baseline after standard-of-care therapy. Donors' newly diagnosed IDH1-mutant WHO grade 3 or 4 astrocytomas lacked nuclear ATRX. Profiled with immunoSEQ multiplex PCR; TCRdb holds only in-frame clones, not every one. The table shows some 50,000 clones, with 86% occurring only once. In regard to this clone: As yet, its antigen is unknown.

This rearrangement joins TRBV6-6 to TRBJ2-5; 7 bases are shared with TRBD1. The material was PBMCs, obtained from a glioma patient treated with radiotherapy, temozolomide or both. This sequence originates from a man between 35 and 55 years old with glioma. Written as DNA, the CDR3 is TGTGCCAGCACCATAGACAGGGCGGGGACCCAGTACTTC. Its translation is CASTIDRAGTQYF.